The rows below give T cell receptor beta chains drawn from one sample of a study of cytomegalovirus exposure and HLA in healthy donors. Some clones are missing from TCRdb's copy, which holds only in-frame ones; the method was immunoSEQ multiplex PCR. The table shows around 150,000 clones, with 80% to 90% occurring only once. Sequencing was performed on PBMCs. The source is a man aged 18 to 35 in good health and CMV-seronegative. CDR3s include the opening cysteine and the closing phenylalanine or tryptophan. D genes are given only for firm matches. The size field is filled for only some rows; it gives once, few, many or a size class.

cdr3_aa cdr3_nt j_call v_call d_call clone_size
CASSLGLAGASNTGELFF TGTGCCAGCAGCTTAGGACTAGCGGGAGCTTCGAACACCGGGGAGCTGTTTTTT TRBJ2-2 TRBV13 TRBD2 .
CASSGQGSYGYTF TGTGCCAGCTCGGGACAGGGGTCCTATGGCTACACCTTC TRBJ1-2 TRBV2 TRBD1 .
CASSLELGAGETGELFF TGTGCCAGCAGTTTAGAGTTGGGGGCAGGGGAGACCGGGGAGCTGTTTTTT TRBJ2-2 TRBV28 . .
CASSLGQRVEQYF TGCGCCAGCAGCTTGGGGCAGAGGGTCGAGCAGTACTTC TRBJ2-7 TRBV5-1 . .
CASSLAPLIAGGINEQFF TGTGCCAGCAGTTTAGCCCCCCTTATAGCGGGGGGTATAAATGAGCAGTTCTTC TRBJ2-1 TRBV27 TRBD2 .
CASSPTEKSEKLFF TGTGCCAGCAGCCCTACAGAAAAAAGTGAAAAACTGTTTTTT TRBJ1-4 TRBV11-2 . few
CASSLSPGRRTIYF TGTGCCAGCAGTTTATCGCCAGGGCGTCGCACCATATATTTT TRBJ1-3 TRBV28 . .
CASSPAGNEQFF TGTGCCAGCAGCCCAGCGGGCAATGAGCAGTTCTTC TRBJ2-1 TRBV5-4 . .
CASSPGAGRYSNQPQHF TGTGCCAGCAGCCCTGGGGCTGGCCGGTATAGCAATCAGCCCCAGCATTTT TRBJ1-5 TRBV28 . .
CASKQGRLNTEAFF TGTGCCAGCAAACAGGGTCGGCTGAACACTGAAGCTTTCTTT TRBJ1-1 TRBV19 . .
CASSQDLLPTSGEQFF TGCGCCAGCAGCCAAGATCTCCTTCCGACTAGCGGGGAGCAGTTCTTC TRBJ2-1 TRBV4-3 TRBD2 .
CASSLGALQPQHF TGTGCCAGCAGCTTAGGAGCCCTGCAGCCCCAGCATTTT TRBJ1-5 TRBV7-8 . .
CASSPPYRVSDSNTGELFF TGTGCCAGCTCACCACCGTACAGGGTGTCCGATTCGAACACCGGGGAGCTGTTTTTT TRBJ2-2 TRBV18 . .
CASSLAGSEQFF TGTGCCAGCAGTTTAGCAGGAAGTGAGCAGTTCTTC TRBJ2-1 TRBV27 . .
CASSLEDSGGNTIYF TGCGCCAGCAGCTTGGAGGACAGTGGTGGAAACACCATATATTTT TRBJ1-3 TRBV5-1 . .
CSVEVGALGGNYGYTF TGCAGCGTTGAGGTAGGGGCCCTCGGTGGGAACTATGGCTACACCTTC TRBJ1-2 TRBV29-1 . .
CASSLITGGAETQYF TGCGCCAGCAGCCTAATCACAGGGGGCGCAGAGACCCAGTACTTC TRBJ2-5 TRBV5-1 TRBD1 .
CASSSATGMENTEAFF TGTGCCAGCAGTTCGGCGACAGGGATGGAAAACACTGAAGCTTTCTTT TRBJ1-1 TRBV28 TRBD1 .
CASSLAGAANYGYTF TGTGCCAGCAGCTTAGCAGGGGCTGCTAACTATGGCTACACCTTC TRBJ1-2 TRBV7-2 . .
CASGRGGTEAFF TGTGCCAGCGGGAGAGGGGGCACTGAAGCTTTCTTT TRBJ1-1 TRBV6-5 . .
CASSSDRWTGELFF TGTGCCAGCTCATCGGACAGGTGGACCGGGGAGCTGTTTTTT TRBJ2-2 TRBV18 TRBD1 .
CASSYGAGEAEQYF TGTGCCAGCAGTTACGGGGCGGGAGAGGCCGAGCAGTACTTC TRBJ2-7 TRBV6-5 TRBD2 .
CASSSTSGRYEQYF TGTGCCAGCAGCTCGACTAGCGGGAGGTACGAGCAGTACTTC TRBJ2-7 TRBV7-2 TRBD2 .
CASSGGDRAGYEQYF TGTGCCAGCAGTGGGGGGGACAGGGCAGGTTACGAGCAGTACTTC TRBJ2-7 TRBV27 TRBD1 .
CASSSGYRGQGEKLFF TGCGCCAGCAGCTCCGGGTACAGGGGGCAAGGTGAAAAACTGTTTTTT TRBJ1-4 TRBV5-1 TRBD1 .
CASRPQGTTNEKLFF TGTGCCAGCAGACCACAGGGGACCACTAATGAAAAACTGTTTTTT TRBJ1-4 TRBV27 TRBD1 .
CASTAPMGRQPQHF TGTGCCAGTACCGCGCCGATGGGGCGTCAGCCCCAGCATTTT TRBJ1-5 TRBV19 . .
CASSLGTAFSGANVLTF TGTGCCAGCAGCCTCGGGACAGCGTTTTCTGGGGCCAACGTCCTGACTTTC TRBJ2-6 TRBV5-4 TRBD1 .
CASSLVTVGELFF TGTGCCAGCAGTTTGGTGACAGTCGGGGAGCTGTTTTTT TRBJ2-2 TRBV28 . .
CAIKGGARDTEAFF TGTGCCATCAAAGGGGGGGCGCGGGACACTGAAGCTTTCTTT TRBJ1-1 TRBV10-3 . .
CASSSEAGGRDTQYF TGTGCCAGCAGCTCCGAAGCGGGGGGCAGAGATACGCAGTATTTT TRBJ2-3 TRBV7-2 TRBD2 .
CASSLLLAGTGGIYEQYF TGTGCCAGCAGTTTACTTCTTGCCGGGACAGGCGGAATCTACGAGCAGTACTTC TRBJ2-7 TRBV28 TRBD1 .
CASAQLREDGYTF TGTGCCAGCGCCCAACTTAGGGAGGATGGCTACACCTTC TRBJ1-2 TRBV2 . .